This T cell receptor beta chain was sequenced during a study of cytomegalovirus exposure and HLA in healthy donors. Findings and limits, study-wide: About 90% or about 30% of the time was how often most TCR beta V segments were productive, according to an earlier analysis. The study flagged roughly 160 TCR beta chains as cytomegalovirus-associated. In a later analysis, across HLA loci, associated TCR counts were highest for DRB1, lowest for HLA-C. Most TCR sequences proved rare, with some public TCRs found in many donors.

Researchers ran the PCR with 60 Vbeta and 13 Jbeta primers. Using immunoSEQ multiplex PCR, the repertoire was profiled, and TCRdb retains in-frame clones only, with some absent. The repertoire holds roughly 200,000 clones, with just under 80% as singletons. V was pared by 2 bases and J by 5 bases, with 15 bases between. Germline V gene sequence: CDR1 MNHEY, CDR2 SMNVEV (reference sequence). The CDR3 runs 15 residues. About this clone: Its antigen is as yet unknown.

The chain is built from TRBV27 and TRBJ1-1; maybe TRBD1 (5 bases). Sequencing used PBMCs. The TCR originated in a female donor in good health and CMV-seronegative. CDR3 coding DNA: TGTGCCAGCAGTTTAGGGACGGTCGGGGGTACTGAAGCTTTCTTT. Residues: CASSLGTVGGTEAFF.